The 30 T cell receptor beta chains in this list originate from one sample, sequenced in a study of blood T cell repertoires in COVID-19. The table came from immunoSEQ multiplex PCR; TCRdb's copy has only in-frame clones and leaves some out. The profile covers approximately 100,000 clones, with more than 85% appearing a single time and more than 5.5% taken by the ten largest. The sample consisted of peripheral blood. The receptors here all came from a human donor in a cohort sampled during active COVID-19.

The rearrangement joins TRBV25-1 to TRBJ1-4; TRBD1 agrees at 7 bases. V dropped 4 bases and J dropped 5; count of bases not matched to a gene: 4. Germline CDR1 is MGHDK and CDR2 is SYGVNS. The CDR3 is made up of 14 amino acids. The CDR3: CASSVDRRNEKLFF. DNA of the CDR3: TGTGCCAGCAGTGTGGACAGGAGAAATGAAAAACTGTTTTTT.

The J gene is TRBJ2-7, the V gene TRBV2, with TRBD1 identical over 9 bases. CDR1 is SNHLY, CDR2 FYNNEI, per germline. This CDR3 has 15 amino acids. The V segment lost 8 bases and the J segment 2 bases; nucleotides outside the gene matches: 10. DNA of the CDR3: TGTGCCAGCTCGGCCGGGACAGGGAACCCCTACGAGCAGTACTTC. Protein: CASSAGTGNPYEQYF.

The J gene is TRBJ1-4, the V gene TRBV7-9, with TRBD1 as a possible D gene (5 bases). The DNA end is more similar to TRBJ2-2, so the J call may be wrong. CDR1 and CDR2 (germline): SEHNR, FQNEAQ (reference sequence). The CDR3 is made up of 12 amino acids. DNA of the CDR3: TGTGCCAGCAGCTCATACAGGGGGGAGCTGTTTTTT. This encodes CASSSYRGELFF.

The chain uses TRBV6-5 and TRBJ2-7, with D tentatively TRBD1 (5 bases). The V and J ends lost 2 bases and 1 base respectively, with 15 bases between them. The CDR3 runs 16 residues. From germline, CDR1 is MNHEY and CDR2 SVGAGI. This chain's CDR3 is CASSYDGGATSYEQYF. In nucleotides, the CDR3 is TGTGCCAGCAGTTACGACGGTGGGGCAACATCCTACGAGCAGTACTTC.

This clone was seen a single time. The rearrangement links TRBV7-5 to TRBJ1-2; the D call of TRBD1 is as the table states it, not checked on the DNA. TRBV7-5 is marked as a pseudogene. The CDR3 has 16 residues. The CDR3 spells CVRSLAGQDTNYGYTF. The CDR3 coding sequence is TGTGTCAGAAGCTTAGCTGGACAGGATACTAACTATGGCTACACCTTC.

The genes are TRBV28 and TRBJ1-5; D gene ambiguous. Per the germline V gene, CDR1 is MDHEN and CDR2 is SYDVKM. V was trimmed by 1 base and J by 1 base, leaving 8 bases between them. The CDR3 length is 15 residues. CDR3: CASSLFTASNQPQHF. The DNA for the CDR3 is TGTGCCAGCAGTTTATTCACAGCCAGCAATCAGCCCCAGCATTTT.

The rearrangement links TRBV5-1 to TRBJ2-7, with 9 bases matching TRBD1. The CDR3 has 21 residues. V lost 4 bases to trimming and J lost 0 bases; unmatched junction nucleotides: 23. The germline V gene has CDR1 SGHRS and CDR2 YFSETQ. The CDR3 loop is CASSPADRGKVRLADSYEQYF. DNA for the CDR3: TGCGCCAGCAGCCCAGCGGACAGGGGAAAAGTTAGGCTAGCGGACTCCTACGAGCAGTACTTC.

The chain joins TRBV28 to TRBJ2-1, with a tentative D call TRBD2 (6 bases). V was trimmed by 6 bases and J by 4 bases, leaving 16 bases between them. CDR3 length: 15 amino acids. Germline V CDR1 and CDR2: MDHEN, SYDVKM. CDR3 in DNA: TGTGCCAGCAGCCGTCTAGCGAGCCTTTACAATGAGCAGTTCTTC. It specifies CASSRLASLYNEQFF.

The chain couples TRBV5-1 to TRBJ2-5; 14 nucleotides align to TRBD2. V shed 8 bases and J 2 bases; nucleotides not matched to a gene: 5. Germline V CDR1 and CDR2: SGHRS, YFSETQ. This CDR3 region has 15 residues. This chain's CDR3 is CASRTSGGQQETQYF. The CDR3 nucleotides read TGCGCCAGTAGGACTAGCGGGGGGCAACAAGAGACCCAGTACTTC.

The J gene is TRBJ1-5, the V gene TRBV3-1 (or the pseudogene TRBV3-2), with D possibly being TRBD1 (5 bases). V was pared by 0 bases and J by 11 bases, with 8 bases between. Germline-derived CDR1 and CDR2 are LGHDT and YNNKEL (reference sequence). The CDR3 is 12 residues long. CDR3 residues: CASSQDPGAQHF. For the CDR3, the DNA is TGTGCCAGCAGCCAAGATCCGGGGGCCCAGCATTTT.

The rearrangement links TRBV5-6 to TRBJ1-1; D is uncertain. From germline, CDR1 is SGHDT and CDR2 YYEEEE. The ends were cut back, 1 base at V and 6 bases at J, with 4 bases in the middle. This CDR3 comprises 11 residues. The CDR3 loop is CASSLQAEAFF. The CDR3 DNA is TGTGCCAGCAGCTTGCAGGCTGAAGCTTTCTTT.

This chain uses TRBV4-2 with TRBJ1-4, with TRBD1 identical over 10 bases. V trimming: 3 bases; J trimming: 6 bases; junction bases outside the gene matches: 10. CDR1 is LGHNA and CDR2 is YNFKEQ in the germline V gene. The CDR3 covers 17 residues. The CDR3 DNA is TGTGCCAGCAGCCAGGATAGACAGGGGGCGAAGTATGAAAAACTGTTTTTT. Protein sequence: CASSQDRQGAKYEKLFF.

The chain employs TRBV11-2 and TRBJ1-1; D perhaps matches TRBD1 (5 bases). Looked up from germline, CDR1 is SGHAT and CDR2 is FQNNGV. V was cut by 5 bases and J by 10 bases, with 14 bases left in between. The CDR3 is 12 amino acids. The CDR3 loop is CASSPQGFVAFF. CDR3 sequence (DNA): TGTGCCAGCAGCCCGCAGGGTTTTGTAGCTTTCTTT.

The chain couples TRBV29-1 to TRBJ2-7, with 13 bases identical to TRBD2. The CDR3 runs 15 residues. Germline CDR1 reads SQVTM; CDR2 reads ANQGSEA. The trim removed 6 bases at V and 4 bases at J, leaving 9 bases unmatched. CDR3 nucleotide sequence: TGCAGCGTGATCCCGGGACTAGCGGGGCGATACGAGCAGTACTTC. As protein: CSVIPGLAGRYEQYF.

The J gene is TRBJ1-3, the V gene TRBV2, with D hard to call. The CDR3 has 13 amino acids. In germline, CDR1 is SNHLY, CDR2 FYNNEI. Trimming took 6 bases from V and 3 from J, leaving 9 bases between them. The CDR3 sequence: CASSPGFGNTIYF. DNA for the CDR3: TGTGCCAGCAGCCCGGGGTTTGGAAACACCATATATTTT.

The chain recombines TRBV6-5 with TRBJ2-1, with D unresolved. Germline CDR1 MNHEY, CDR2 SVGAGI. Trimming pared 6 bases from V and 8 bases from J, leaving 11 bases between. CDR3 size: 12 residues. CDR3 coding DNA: TGTGCCAGCAGACGCCGTAGTCATGAGCAGTTCTTC. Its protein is CASRRRSHEQFF.

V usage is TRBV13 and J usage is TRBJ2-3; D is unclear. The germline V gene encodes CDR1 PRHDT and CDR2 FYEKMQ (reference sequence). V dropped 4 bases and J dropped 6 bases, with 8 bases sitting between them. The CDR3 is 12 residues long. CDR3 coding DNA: TGTGCCAGCAGCTCAATCGAGGATACGCAGTATTTT. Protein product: CASSSIEDTQYF.

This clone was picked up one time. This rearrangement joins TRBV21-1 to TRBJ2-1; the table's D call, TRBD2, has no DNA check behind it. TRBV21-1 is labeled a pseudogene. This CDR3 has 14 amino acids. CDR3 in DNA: TGTGCCAGCAAATCTTGGACTAGACACAATGAGCAGTTCTTC. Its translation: CASKSWTRHNEQFF.

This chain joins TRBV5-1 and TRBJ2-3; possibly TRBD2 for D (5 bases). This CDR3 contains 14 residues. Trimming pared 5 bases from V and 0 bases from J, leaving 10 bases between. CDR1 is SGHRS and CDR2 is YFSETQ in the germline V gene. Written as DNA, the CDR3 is TGCGCCAGCAGAGGACTGGCTAGCACAGATACGCAGTATTTT. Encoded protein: CASRGLASTDTQYF.

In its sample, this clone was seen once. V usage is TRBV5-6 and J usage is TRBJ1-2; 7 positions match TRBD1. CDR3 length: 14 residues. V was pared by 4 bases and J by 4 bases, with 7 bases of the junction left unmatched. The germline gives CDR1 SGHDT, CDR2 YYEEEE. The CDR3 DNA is TGTGCCAGCAGCCTACAGGGGCGTATCTATGGCTACACCTTC. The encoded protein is CASSLQGRIYGYTF. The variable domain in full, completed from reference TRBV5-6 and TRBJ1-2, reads DAGVTQSPTHLIKTRGQQVTLRCSPKSGHDTVSWYQQALGQGPQFIFQYYEEEERQRGNFPDRFSGHQFPNYSSELNVNALLLGDSALYLCASSLQGRIYGYTFGSGTRLTVV.

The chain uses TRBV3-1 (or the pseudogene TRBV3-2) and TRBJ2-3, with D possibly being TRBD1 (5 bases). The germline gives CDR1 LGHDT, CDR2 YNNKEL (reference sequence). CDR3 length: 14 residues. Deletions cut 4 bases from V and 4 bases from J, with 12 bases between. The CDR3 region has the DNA TGTGCCAGCAGCCCGGCCCAGGGTGCAGATACGCAGTATTTT. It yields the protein CASSPAQGADTQYF.

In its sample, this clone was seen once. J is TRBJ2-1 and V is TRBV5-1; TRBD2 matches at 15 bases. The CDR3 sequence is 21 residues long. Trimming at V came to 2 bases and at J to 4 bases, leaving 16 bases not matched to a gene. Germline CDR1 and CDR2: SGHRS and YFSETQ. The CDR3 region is CASSLLGLAGGLLQKYNEQFF. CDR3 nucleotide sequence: TGCGCCAGCAGCTTACTCGGACTAGCGGGAGGGCTCCTTCAGAAATACAATGAGCAGTTCTTC.

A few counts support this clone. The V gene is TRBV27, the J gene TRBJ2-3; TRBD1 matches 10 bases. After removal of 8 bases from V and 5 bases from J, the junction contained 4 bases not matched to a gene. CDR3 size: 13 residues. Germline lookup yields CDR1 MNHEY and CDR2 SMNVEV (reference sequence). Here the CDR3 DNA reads TGTGCCAGCGGGCGGACAGGGGGAGATACGCAGTATTTT. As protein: CASGRTGGDTQYF.

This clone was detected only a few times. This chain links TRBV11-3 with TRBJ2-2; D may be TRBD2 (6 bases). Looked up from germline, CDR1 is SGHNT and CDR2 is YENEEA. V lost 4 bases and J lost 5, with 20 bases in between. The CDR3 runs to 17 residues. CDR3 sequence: CASSSKPLAFGTGELFF. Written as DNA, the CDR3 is TGTGCCAGCAGCTCTAAGCCCCTAGCGTTCGGGACCGGGGAGCTGTTTTTT.

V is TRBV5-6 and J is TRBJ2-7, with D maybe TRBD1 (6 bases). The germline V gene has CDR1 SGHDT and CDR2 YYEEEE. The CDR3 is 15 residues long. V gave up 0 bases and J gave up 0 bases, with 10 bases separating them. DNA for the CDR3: TGTGCCAGCAGCTTGGTCAGGGGCCCCTCCTACGAGCAGTACTTC. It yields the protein CASSLVRGPSYEQYF.

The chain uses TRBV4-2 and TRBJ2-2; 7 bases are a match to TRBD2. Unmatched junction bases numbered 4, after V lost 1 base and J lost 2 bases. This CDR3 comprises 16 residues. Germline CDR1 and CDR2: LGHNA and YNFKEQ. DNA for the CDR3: TGTGCCAGCAGCCAAGTCCCAGCGGGAAACACCGGGGAGCTGTTTTTT. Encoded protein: CASSQVPAGNTGELFF.

The CDR3 DNA reads as TGTGCCAGCAGTCCGCCGGGGGGGGAGGGACAAGAGACCCAGTACTTC. It specifies CASSPPGGEGQETQYF. The gene calls are TRBV3-1 (or the pseudogene TRBV3-2) and TRBJ2-5; 8 bases align to TRBD2. Germline CDR1 and CDR2: LGHDT and YNNKEL (reference sequence). The length of the CDR3 is 16 residues. J gave up 2 bases and V 6 bases, and 11 bases lay outside the gene matches.

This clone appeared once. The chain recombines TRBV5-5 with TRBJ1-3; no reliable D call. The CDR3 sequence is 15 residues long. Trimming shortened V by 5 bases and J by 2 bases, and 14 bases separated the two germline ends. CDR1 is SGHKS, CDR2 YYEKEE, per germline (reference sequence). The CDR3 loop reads CASSSGSQTGNTIYF. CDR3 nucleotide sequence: TGTGCCAGCAGTTCCGGGTCCCAGACTGGAAACACCATATATTTT.

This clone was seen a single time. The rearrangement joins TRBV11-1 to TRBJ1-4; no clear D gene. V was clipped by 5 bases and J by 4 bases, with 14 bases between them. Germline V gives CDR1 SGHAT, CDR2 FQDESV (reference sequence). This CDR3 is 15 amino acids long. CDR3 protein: CASSPAPPNNEKLFF. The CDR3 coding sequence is TGTGCCAGCAGCCCTGCGCCACCCAATAATGAAAAACTGTTTTTT.

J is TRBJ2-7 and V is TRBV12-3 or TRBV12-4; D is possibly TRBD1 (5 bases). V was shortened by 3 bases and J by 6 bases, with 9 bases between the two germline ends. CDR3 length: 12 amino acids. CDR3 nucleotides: TGTGCCAGCAGTTTCAGTCAGGGCGAGCAGTACTTC. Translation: CASSFSQGEQYF.